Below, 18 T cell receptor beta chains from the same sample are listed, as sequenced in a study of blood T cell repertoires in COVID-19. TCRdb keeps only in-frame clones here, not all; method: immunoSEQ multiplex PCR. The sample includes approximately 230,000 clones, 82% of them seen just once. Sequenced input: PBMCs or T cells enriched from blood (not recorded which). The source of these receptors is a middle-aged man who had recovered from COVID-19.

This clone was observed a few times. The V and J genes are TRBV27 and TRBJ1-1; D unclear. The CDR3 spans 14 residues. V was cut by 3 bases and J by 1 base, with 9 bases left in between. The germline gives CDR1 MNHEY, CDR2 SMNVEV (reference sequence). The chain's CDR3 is CASSFQAGNTEAFF. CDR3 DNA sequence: TGTGCCAGCAGTTTCCAGGCAGGGAACACTGAAGCTTTCTTT.

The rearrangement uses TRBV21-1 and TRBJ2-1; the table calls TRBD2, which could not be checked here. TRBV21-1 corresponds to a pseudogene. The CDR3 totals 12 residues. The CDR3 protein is CASRRTSNEQFF. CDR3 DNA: TGTGCCAGCAGAAGGACTAGCAATGAGCAGTTCTTC.

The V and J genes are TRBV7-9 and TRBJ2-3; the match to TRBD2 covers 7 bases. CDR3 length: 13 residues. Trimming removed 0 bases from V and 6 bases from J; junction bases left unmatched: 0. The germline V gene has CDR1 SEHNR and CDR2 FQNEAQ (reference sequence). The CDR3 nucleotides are TGTGCCAGCAGCTTAGCCGGGGGGGATACGCAGTATTTT. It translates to CASSLAGGDTQYF.

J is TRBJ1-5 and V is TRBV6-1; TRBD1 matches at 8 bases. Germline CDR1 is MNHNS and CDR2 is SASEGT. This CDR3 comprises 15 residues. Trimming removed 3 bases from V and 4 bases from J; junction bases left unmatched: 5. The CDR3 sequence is CASSETGVGNQPQHF. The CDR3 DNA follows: TGTGCCAGCAGTGAGACAGGGGTAGGGAATCAGCCCCAGCATTTT.

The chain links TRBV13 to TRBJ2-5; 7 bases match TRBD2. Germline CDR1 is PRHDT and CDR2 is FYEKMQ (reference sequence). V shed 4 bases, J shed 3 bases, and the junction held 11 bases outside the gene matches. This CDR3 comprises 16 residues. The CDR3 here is CASSSSRRTREETQYF. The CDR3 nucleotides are TGTGCCAGCAGCTCATCCCGAAGGACTAGGGAAGAGACCCAGTACTTC.

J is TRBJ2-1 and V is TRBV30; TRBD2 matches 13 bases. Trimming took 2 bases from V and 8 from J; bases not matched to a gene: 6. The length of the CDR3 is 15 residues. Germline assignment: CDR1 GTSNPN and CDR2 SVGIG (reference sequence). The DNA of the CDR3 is TGTGCCTGGAGTCTCCGACTAGCGGGGGGTGATGAGCAGTTCTTC. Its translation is CAWSLRLAGGDEQFF.

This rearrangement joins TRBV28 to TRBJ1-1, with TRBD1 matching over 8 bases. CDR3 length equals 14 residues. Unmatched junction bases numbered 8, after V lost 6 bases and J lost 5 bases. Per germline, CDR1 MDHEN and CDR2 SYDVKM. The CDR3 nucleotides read TGTGCCAGCAGATCGGACAGGGTAAGGACTGAAGCTTTCTTT. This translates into CASRSDRVRTEAFF.

CDR3 residues: CASSPRNLGSYEQYF. The CDR3 DNA sequence: TGTGCCAGCAGCCCACGGAACCTAGGCTCCTACGAGCAGTACTTC. The chain recombines TRBV7-9 with TRBJ2-7; no clear D. V lost 5 bases to trimming and J lost 0 bases, with 14 bases between them. CDR1 and CDR2 (germline): SEHNR, FQNEAQ (reference sequence). This CDR3 is built from 15 residues.

The CDR3 sequence is CASSPQLAGGLNEQFF. For the CDR3, the DNA is TGTGCCAGCAGCCCCCAACTAGCGGGAGGATTAAATGAGCAGTTCTTC. This sequence joins TRBV7-3 and TRBJ2-1; 12 bases match TRBD2. The CDR3 has 16 amino acids. V shed 5 bases, J shed 7 bases, and the junction held 9 bases outside the gene matches. Germline V gives CDR1 SGHTA, CDR2 FQGTGA.

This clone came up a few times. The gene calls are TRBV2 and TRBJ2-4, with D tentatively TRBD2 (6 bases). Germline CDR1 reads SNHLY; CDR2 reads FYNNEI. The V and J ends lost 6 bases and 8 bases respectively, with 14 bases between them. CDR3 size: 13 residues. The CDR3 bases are TGTGCCAGCAGGCCGACTAGTCTAGACATTCAGTACTTC. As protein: CASRPTSLDIQYF.

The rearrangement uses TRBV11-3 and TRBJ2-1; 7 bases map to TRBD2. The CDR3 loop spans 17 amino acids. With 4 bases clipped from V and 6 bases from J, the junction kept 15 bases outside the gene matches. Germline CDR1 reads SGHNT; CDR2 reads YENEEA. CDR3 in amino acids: CASSWSRGGRGVNEQFF. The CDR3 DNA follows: TGTGCCAGCAGCTGGAGTAGGGGCGGGAGAGGGGTCAATGAGCAGTTCTTC. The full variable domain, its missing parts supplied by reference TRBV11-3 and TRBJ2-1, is EAGVVQSPRYKIIEKKQPVAFWCNPISGHNTLYWYLQNLGQGPELLIRYENEEAVDDSQLPKDRFSAERLKGVDSTLKIQPAELGDSAVYLCASSWSRGGRGVNEQFFGPGTRLTVL.

The CDR3 protein is CASSKAQPGPLYNEQFF. The CDR3 DNA sequence: TGTGCCAGCAGCAAAGCGCAACCAGGGCCCCTTTACAATGAGCAGTTCTTC. V is TRBV21-1 and J is TRBJ2-1; the table's D call of TRBD1 was not tested on the DNA. TRBV21-1 is annotated as a pseudogene. The CDR3 consists of 17 residues.

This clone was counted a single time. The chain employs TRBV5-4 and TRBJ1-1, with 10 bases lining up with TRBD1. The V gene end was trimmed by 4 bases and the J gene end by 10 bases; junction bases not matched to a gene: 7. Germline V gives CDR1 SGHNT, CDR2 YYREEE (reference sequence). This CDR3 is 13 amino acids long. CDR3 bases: TGTGCCAGCAGCGCGATCGACAGGGGGCTAGCTTTCTTT. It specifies CASSAIDRGLAFF.

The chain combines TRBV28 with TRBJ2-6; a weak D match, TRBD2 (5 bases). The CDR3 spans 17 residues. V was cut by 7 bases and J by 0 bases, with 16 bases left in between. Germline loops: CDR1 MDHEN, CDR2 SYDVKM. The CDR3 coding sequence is TGTGCCAGCACCCCAGATCCGGGGTTCTCTGGGGCCAACGTCCTGACTTTC. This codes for CASTPDPGFSGANVLTF.

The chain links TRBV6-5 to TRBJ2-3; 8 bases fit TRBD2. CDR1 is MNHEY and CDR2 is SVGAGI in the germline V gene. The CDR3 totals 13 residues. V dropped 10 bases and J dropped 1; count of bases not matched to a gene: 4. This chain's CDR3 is CATKTSGTDTQYF. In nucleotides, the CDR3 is TGTGCCACCAAGACTAGCGGCACAGATACGCAGTATTTT.

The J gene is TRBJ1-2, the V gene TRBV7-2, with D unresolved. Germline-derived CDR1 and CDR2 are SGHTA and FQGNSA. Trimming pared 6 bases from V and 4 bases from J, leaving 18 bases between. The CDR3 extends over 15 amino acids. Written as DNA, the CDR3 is TGTGCCAGCAGACCCGGGGAATTCCGGGCCTATGGCTACACCTTC. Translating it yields CASRPGEFRAYGYTF.

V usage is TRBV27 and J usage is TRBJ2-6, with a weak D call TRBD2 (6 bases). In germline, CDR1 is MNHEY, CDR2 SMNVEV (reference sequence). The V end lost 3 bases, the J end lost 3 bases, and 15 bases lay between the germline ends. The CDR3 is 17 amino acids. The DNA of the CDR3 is TGTGCCAGCAGTTTTTTCGGGGGAGGAGGTGGGGCCAACGTCCTGACTTTC. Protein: CASSFFGGGGGANVLTF.

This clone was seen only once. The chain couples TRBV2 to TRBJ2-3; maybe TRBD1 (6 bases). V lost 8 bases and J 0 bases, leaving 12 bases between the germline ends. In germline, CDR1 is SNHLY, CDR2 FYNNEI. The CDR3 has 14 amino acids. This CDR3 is CASRNRASTDTQYF. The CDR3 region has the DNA TGTGCCAGCCGAAACAGGGCCAGCACAGATACGCAGTATTTT.